Each of the 13 T cell receptor beta chains below was sequenced from the same sample in a study of T cell clonality in common variable immunodeficiency. Study observations and caveats: Common variable immunodeficiency TCR beta sequences reportedly had fewer deletions and N-nucleotide insertions.

Libraries were prepared by immunoSEQ multiplex PCR; TCRdb keeps only in-frame clonotypes and omits some of them. The profile covers roughly 32,000 clones, none occurring a single time. These receptors lack a known antigen. Sequencing used peripheral blood mononuclear cells. These TCRs come from a human donor with common variable immunodeficiency.

This clone was picked up many times. Read coverage stops 3 residues before the CDR3 terminus; the germline J gene supplies the remainder. The J gene is TRBJ2-5, the V gene TRBV5-8; D remains unclear. Germline-derived CDR1 and CDR2 are SGHTS and YDEGEE. Trimming took off 5 bases at V and 5 bases at J, with 10 bases between the two ends. CDR3 length equals 12 residues. The CDR3 here is CASRAPTETQYF. Partial CDR3 DNA: TGTGCCAGCAGAGCCCCAACGGAGACC.

This clone has more than one count but fewer than ten. Read coverage stops 3 residues before the CDR3 terminus; the germline J gene supplies the remainder. The V and J genes are TRBV19 and TRBJ2-7; TRBD2 matches 13 bases. CDR1 and CDR2 (germline): LNHDA, SQIVND (reference sequence). V was clipped by 5 bases and J by 4 bases; unmatched bases: 2. CDR3 size: 14 residues. Incomplete CDR3 DNA: TGTGCCAGTAGTCGGACTAGCGGGAGTTACGAG. Amino acid sequence: CASSRTSGSYE. The entire CDR3 is CASSRTSGSYEQYF.

This clone was seen only a few times. The missing CDR3 end, 3 residues past where the read stops, is filled in from the germline J gene. V and J are TRBV6-2 or TRBV6-3 and TRBJ2-7; TRBD2 agrees at 7 bases. Unmatched junction bases numbered 8, after V lost 2 bases and J lost 1 base. The CDR3 is 16 amino acids. Germline CDR1 and CDR2: MNHEY and SVGEGT. CDR3 protein: CASSYLAGAPSYEQYF. Incomplete CDR3 DNA: TGTGCCAGCAGTTACCTGGCGGGAGCGCCGTCCTACGAG.

This clone was picked up many times. The read comes to an end 3 residues before the CDR3 does, leaving the germline J gene to fill in the end. V gene TRBV11-3 combines with J gene TRBJ2-6; D remains unclear. The CDR3 loop spans 13 amino acids. CDR1 is SGHNT, CDR2 YENEEA, per germline. V lost 4 bases and J 4 bases, leaving 5 bases between the germline ends. Incomplete CDR3 DNA: TGTGCCAGCAGCTATACAGGGGCCAACGTC. Amino acids: CASSYTGANV. The full CDR3 sequence reads CASSYTGANVLTF. Based on the CDR3 plus reference TRBV11-3 and TRBJ2-6, the full variable domain is EAGVVQSPRYKIIEKKQPVAFWCNPISGHNTLYWYLQNLGQGPELLIRYENEEAVDDSQLPKDRFSAERLKGVDSTLKIQPAELGDSAVYLCASSYTGANVLTFGAGSRLTVL.

Details on this clone: The read gets to within 3 residues of the CDR3 end, and the germline J gene fills in the rest. The rearrangement links TRBV18 to TRBJ1-2, with 7 bases that match TRBD1. CDR3 length: 14 amino acids. Germline CDR1 reads KGHSH; CDR2 reads LQKENI. Germline trimming cut 6 bases from V and 5 bases from J; bases unmatched to any gene: 9. The CDR3 is CASSPGTVGYGYTF. Incomplete CDR3 DNA: TGTGCCAGCTCGCCCGGGACAGTGGGATATGGC.

This clone was seen at least ten times. The read stops 3 residues short of the end of the CDR3; the missing end is completed from the germline J gene. J is TRBJ2-3 and V is TRBV11-2; 7 nucleotides align to TRBD2. With 1 base clipped from V and 6 bases from J, the junction kept 4 bases outside the gene matches. CDR1 is SGHAT and CDR2 is FQNNGV in the germline V gene. The CDR3 has 14 amino acids. CDR3 bases read: TGTGCCAGCAGCTTAGGCTTGGGGGGGGATACG. As protein: CASSLGLGGDT. The full CDR3 protein is CASSLGLGGDTQYF.

This clone has only a few counts. The read finishes 3 residues shy of the CDR3 end, and the germline J gene is used to complete it. The chain recombines TRBV18 with TRBJ1-1; 7 positions match TRBD1. This CDR3 has 13 residues. J lost 7 bases, V lost 6 bases, and 8 bases had no gene match. Germline values: CDR1 KGHSH, CDR2 LQKENI. The DNA read from the CDR3 is TGTGCCAGCTCCGCGGACAGGAGGGTTGAA. This sequence encodes CASSADRRVE. The entire CDR3 is CASSADRRVEAFF.

This clone was observed at least ten times. With the read ending 3 residues before the CDR3 end, the germline J gene is used to fill in that end. The chain carries TRBV2 and TRBJ2-3, with 7 bases lining up with TRBD1. The CDR3 loop spans 14 amino acids. V was pared by 5 bases and J by 3 bases, with 5 bases of the junction left unmatched. Germline CDR1 reads SNHLY; CDR2 reads FYNNEI. The chain's CDR3 is CASSKGQTTDTQYF. The covered CDR3 bases are TGTGCCAGCAGTAAGGGACAGACAACAGATACG.

This clone has at least ten counts. Incomplete CDR3 DNA: TGCGCCAGCAGCGAGGCCCCGGGGGGGGCGGGGGAGACC. Its translation: CASSEAPGGAGET. The full CDR3 reads CASSEAPGGAGETQYF. The V call is TRBV5-1, the J call TRBJ2-5, with 8 bases lining up with TRBD2. Sequencing ends 3 residues short of the CDR3 end; the germline J gene provides the rest. The CDR3 runs 16 residues. CDR1 and CDR2 (germline): SGHRS, YFSETQ. Trimming removed 4 bases from V and 5 bases from J; junction bases left unmatched: 13.

Comment on this clone: Sequencing ends 3 residues short of the CDR3 end; the germline J gene provides the rest. The chain has TRBV19 and TRBJ2-3, with 12 bases lining up with TRBD2. V lost 5 bases to trimming and J lost 5 bases; unmatched junction nucleotides: 8. The V gene's germline CDR1 is LNHDA and CDR2 SQIVND (reference sequence). The CDR3 has 16 amino acids. The chain's CDR3 is CASSETSGRIRDTQYF. Partial CDR3 DNA: TGTGCCAGTAGTGAAACTAGCGGGAGGATCCGAGATACG.

Points on this clone: The read finishes 3 residues shy of the CDR3 end, and the germline J gene is used to complete it. This rearrangement joins TRBV5-1 to TRBJ2-7; D might be TRBD2 (6 bases). Germline loops: CDR1 SGHRS, CDR2 YFSETQ. V lost 2 bases and J 0 bases, leaving 9 bases between the germline ends. This CDR3 contains 14 residues. This CDR3 reads CASSFLTSSYEQYF. The part of the CDR3 DNA that was read is TGCGCCAGCAGCTTCCTGACTAGCTCCTACGAG.

This clone appeared a few times. The sequenced fragment ends 3 residues before the CDR3 boundary, so the rest is inferred from the germline J gene. This rearrangement joins TRBV6-2 or TRBV6-3 to TRBJ2-3; D is ambiguous. Trimming shortened V by 6 bases and J by 4 bases, and 14 bases separated the two germline ends. CDR1 and CDR2 (germline): MNHEY, SVGEGT. The CDR3 runs 14 residues. This CDR3 reads CASRYGLGSDTQYF. The CDR3 DNA, read in part, is TGTGCCAGCAGATACGGCCTCGGGTCAGATACG.

The table lists this clone with many counts. The read ends 3 residues before the CDR3 terminus; that terminus is restored from the germline J gene. The gene calls are TRBV5-1 and TRBJ1-2; weak D call: TRBD1 (5 bases). The CDR3 totals 15 residues. Trimming cost V 4 bases and J 3 bases, with 16 bases left between them. Germline lookup yields CDR1 SGHRS and CDR2 YFSETQ. This CDR3 is CASSPLTAGDYGYTF. CDR3 bases read: TGCGCCAGCAGCCCCCTAACCGCGGGGGACTATGGC. The variable domain in full, completed from reference TRBV5-1 and TRBJ1-2, reads KAGVTQTPRYLIKTRGQQVTLSCSPISGHRSVSWYQQTPGQGLQFLFEYFSETQRNKGNFPGRFSGRQFSNSRSEMNVSTLELGDSALYLCASSPLTAGDYGYTFGSGTRLTVV.